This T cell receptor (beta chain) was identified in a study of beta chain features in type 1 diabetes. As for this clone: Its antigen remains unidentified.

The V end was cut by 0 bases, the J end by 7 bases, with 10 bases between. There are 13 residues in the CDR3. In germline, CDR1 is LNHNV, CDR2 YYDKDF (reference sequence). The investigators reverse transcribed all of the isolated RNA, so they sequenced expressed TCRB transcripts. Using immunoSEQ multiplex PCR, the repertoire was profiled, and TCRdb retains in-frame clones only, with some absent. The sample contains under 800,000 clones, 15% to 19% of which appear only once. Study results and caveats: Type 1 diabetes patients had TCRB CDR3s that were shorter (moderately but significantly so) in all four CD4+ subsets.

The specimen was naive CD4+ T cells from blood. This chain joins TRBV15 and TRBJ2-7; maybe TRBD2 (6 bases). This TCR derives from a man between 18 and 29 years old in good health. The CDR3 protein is CATSRDRAGEQYF. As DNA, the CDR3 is TGTGCCACCAGCAGAGACAGGGCGGGGGAGCAGTACTTC.